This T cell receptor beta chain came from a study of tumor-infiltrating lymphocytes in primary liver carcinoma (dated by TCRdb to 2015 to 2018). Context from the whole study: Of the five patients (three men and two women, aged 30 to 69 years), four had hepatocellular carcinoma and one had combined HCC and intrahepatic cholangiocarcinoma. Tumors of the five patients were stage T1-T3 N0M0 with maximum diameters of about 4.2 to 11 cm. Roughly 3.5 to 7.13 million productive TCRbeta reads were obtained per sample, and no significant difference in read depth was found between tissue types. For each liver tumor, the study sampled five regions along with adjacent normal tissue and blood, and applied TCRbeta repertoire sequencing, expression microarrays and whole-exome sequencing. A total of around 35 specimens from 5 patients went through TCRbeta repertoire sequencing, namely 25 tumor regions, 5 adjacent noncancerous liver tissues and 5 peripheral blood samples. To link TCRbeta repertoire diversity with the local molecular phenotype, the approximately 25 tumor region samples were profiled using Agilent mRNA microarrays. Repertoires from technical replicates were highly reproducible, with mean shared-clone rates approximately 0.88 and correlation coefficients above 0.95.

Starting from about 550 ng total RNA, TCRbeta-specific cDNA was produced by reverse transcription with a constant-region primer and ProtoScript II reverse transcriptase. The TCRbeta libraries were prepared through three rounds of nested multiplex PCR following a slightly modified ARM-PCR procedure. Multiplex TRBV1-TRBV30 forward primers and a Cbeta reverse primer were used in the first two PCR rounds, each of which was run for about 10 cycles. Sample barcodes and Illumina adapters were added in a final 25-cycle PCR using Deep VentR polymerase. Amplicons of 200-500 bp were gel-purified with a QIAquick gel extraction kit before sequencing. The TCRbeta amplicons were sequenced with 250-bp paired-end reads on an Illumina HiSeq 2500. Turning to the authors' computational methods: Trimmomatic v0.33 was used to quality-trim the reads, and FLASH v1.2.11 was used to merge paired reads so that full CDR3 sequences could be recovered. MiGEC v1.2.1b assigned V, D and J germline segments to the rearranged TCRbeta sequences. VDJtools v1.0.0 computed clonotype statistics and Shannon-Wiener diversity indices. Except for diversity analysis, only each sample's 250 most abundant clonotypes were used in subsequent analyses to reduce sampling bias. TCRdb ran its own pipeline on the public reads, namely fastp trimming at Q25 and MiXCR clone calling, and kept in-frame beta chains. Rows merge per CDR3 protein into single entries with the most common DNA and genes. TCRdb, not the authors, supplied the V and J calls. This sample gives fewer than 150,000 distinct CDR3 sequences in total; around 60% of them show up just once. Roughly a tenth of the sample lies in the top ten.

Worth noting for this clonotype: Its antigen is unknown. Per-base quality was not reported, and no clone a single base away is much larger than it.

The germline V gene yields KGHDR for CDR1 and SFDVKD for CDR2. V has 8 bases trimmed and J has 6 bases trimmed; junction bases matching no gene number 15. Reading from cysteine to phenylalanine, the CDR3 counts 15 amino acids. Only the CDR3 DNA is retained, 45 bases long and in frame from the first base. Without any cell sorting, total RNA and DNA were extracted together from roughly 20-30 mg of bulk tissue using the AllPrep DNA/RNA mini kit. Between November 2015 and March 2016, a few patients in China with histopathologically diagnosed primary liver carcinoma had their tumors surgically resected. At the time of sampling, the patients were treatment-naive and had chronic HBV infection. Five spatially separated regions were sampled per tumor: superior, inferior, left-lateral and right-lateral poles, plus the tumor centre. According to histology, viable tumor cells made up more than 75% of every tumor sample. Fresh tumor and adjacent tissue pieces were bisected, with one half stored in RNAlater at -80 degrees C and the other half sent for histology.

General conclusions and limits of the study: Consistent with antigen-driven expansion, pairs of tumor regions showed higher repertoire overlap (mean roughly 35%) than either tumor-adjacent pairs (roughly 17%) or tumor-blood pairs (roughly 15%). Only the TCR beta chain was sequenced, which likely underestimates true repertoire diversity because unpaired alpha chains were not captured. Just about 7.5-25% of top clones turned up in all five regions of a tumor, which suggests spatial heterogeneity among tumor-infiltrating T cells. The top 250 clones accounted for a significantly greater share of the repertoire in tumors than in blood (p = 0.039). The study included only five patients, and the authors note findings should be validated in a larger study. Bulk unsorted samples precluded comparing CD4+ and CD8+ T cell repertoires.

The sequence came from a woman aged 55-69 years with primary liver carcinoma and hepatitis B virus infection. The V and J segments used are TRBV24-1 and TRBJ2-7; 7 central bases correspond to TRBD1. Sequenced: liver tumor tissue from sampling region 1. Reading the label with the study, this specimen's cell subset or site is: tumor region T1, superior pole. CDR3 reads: CATTATGTGVVEQYF. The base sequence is TGTGCCACCACCGCCACCGGTACAGGGGTCGTCGAGCAGTACTTC.